The entry below describes one TCR beta chain. Antigen unknown. This record comes from a study of OX40 agonist ivuxolimab in advanced cancers. About the research overall: People in dose escalation had one of these cancers: hepatocellular carcinoma, melanoma, renal cell or head and neck cancer.

Study-wide results and limits: Partial responders receiving 0.1-3.0 mg/kg showed among the lowest clonal expansion. CD4+ and CD8+ T cells in blood underwent clonal expansion by week 6 at 0.1 to 3.0 mg/kg. There were, on average, more expanded clones in CD8+ T cells than in CD4+.

The ends were cut back, 4 bases at V and 7 bases at J, with 21 bases in the middle. Germline assignment: CDR1 SGHKS and CDR2 YYEKEE (reference sequence). The CDR3 runs 16 residues. The repertoire was sequenced with immunoSEQ multiplex PCR; TCRdb's copy has only in-frame clones and lacks some. The sample holds 75,000 to 100,000 clones; more than 70% are singletons and the top ten take about 9%. The chain combines TRBV5-5 with TRBJ1-5; a weak D match, TRBD1 (5 bases). This TCR was recovered from an adult with an advanced solid tumor such as melanoma, head and neck, liver or kidney cancer. The specimen was CD4+ or CD8+ T cells sorted from blood, collected in a trial of the OX40 agonist ivuxolimab. The CDR3 DNA follows: TGTGCCAGCAGCCGCGCAGGGATCTGGGGGGGGCAGCCCCAGCATTTT. This codes for CASSRAGIWGGQPQHF.